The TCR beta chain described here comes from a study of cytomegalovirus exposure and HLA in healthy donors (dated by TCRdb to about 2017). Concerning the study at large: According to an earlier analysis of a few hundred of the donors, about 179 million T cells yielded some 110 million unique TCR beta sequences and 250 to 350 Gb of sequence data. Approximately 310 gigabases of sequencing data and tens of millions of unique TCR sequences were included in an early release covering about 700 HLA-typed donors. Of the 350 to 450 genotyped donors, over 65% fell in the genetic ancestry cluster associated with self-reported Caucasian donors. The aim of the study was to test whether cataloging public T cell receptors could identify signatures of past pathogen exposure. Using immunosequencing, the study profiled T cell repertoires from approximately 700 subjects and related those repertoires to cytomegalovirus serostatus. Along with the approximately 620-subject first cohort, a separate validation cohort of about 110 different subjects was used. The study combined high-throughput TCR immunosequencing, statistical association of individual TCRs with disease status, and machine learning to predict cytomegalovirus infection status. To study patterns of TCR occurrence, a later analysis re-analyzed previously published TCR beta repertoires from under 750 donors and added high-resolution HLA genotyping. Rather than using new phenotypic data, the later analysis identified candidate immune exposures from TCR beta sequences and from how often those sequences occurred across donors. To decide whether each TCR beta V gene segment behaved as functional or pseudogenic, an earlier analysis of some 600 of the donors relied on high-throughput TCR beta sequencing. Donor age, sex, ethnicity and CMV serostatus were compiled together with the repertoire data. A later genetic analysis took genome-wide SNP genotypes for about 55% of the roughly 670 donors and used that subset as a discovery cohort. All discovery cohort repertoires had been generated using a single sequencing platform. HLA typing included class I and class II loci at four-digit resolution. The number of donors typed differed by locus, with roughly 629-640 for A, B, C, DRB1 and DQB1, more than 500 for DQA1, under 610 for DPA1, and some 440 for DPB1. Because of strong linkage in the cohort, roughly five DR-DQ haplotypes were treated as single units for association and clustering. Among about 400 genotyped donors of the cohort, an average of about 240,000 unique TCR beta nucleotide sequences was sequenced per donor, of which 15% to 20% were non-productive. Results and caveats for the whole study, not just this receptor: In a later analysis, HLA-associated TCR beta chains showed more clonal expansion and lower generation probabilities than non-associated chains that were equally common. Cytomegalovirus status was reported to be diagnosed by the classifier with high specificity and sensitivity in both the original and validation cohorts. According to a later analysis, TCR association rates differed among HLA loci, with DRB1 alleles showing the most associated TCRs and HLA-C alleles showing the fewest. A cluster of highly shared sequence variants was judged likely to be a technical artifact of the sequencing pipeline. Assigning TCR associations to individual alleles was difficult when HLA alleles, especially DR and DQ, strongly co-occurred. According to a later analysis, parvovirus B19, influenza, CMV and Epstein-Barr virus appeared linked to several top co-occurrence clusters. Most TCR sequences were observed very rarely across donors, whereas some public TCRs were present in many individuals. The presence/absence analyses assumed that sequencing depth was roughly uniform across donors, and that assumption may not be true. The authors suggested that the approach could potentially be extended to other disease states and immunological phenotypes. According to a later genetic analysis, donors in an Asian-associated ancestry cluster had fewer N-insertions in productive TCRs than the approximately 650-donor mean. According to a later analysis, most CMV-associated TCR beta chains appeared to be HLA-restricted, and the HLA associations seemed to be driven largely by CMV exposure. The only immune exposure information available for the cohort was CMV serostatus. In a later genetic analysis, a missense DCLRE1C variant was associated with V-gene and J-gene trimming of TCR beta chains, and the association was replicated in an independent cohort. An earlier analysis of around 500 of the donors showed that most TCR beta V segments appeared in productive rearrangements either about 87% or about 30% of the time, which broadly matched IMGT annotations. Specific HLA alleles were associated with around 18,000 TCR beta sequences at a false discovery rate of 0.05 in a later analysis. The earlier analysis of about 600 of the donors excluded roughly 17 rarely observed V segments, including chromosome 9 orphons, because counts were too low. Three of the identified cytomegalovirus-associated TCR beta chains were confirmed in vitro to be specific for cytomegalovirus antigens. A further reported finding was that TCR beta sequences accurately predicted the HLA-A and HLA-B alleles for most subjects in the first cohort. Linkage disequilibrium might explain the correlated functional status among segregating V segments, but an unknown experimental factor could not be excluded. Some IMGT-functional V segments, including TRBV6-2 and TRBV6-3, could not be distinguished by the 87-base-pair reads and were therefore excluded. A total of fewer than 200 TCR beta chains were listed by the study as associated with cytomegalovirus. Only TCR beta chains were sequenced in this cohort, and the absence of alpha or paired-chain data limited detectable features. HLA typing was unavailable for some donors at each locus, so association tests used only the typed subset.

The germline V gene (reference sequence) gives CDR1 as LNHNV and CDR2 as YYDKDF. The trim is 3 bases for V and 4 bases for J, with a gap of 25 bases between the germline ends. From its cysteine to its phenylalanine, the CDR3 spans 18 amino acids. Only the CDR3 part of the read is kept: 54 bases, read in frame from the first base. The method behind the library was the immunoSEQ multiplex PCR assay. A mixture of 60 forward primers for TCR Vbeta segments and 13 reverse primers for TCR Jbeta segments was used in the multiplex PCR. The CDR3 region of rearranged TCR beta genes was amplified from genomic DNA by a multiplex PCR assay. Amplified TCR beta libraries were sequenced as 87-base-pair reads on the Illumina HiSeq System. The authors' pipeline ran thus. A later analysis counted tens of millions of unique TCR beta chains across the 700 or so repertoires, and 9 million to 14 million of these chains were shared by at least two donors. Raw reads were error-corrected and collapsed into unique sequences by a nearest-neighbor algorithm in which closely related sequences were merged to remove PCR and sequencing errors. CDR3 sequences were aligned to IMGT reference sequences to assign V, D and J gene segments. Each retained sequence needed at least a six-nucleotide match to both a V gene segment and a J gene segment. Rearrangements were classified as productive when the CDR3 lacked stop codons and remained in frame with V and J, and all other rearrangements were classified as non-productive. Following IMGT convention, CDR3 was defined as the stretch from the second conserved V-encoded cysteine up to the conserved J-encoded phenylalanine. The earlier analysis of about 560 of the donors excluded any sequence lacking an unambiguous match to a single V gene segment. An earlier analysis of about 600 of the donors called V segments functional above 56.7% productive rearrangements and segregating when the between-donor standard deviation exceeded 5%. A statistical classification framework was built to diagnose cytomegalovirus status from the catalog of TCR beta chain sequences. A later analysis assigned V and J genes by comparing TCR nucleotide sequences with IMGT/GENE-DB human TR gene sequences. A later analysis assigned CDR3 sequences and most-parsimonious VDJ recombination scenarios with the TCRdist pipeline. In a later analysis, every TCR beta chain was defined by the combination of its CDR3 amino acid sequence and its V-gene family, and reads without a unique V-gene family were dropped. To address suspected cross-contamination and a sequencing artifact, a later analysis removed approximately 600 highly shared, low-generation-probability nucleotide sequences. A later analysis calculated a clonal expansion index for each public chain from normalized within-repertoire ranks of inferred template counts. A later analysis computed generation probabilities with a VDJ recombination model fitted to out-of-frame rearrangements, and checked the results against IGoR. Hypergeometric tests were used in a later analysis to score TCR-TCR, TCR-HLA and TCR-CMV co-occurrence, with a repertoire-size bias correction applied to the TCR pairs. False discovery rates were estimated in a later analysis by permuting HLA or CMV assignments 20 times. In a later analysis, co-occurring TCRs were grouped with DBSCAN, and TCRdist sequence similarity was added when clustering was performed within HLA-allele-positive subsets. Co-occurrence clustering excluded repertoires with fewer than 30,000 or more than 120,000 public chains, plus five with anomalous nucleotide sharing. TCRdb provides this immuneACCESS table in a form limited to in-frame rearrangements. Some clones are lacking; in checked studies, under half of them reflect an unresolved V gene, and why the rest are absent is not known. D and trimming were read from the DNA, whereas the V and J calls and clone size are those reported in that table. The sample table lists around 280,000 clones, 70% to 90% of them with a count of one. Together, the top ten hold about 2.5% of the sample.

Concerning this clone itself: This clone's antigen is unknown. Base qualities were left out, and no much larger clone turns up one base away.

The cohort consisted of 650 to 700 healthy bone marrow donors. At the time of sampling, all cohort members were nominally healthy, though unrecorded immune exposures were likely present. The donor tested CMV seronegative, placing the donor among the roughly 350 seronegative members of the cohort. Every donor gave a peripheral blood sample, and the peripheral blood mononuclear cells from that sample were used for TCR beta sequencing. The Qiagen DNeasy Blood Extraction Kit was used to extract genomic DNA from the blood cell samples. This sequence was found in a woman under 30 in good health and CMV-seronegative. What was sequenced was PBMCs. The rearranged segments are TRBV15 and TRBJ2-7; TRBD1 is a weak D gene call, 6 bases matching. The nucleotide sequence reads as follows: TGTGCCACCAGCAGCTACACAGGGTCAAACCCTCTGTTTTACGAGCAGTACTTC. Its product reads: CATSSYTGSNPLFYEQYF.